These 31 T cell receptor beta chains came from one sample sequenced in a study of shared clonotypes between healthy human individuals. Produced via immunoSEQ multiplex PCR; TCRdb's table is partial and in-frame only. The table includes some 1.4 million clones, roughly 96% detected once. Sequencing was done on a sample of naive CD4+ T cells sorted from blood. As to subset: CD45RA+ positively selected. These receptors originate from a man aged 25-45 years in good health.

The CDR3 DNA is TGTGCCAGCAGTTTGCACCGGGACCCCTACGAGCAGTACTTC. Protein sequence: CASSLHRDPYEQYF. The chain uses TRBV27 and TRBJ2-7; D may correspond to TRBD1 or TRBD2 (5 bases each). Germline-derived CDR1 and CDR2 are MNHEY and SMNVEV (reference sequence). This CDR3 comprises 14 residues. Trimming cost V 3 bases and J 2 bases, with 11 bases left between them.

The chain has TRBV27 and TRBJ2-7, with 7 bases identical to TRBD2. The CDR3 runs 15 residues. The V gene end was trimmed by 5 bases and the J gene end by 0 bases; junction bases not matched to a gene: 7. Germline V gene lookup returns CDR1 MNHEY and CDR2 SMNVEV (reference sequence). CDR3 amino acids: CASSTIAGFSYEQYF. The CDR3 nucleotides are TGTGCCAGCAGTACCATAGCGGGCTTCTCCTACGAGCAGTACTTC.

This rearrangement joins TRBV6-5 to TRBJ1-1; 8 bases fit TRBD1. The CDR3 loop spans 15 amino acids. Germline assignment: CDR1 MNHEY and CDR2 SVGAGI. The junction had 10 bases not matched to a gene; V was cut back by 6 bases and J by 4 bases. DNA of the CDR3: TGTGCCAGCAGAAGACCAGGGGGCGAGGGCACTGAAGCTTTCTTT. This sequence encodes CASRRPGGEGTEAFF.

The V call is TRBV9, the J call TRBJ2-1, with D perhaps given as TRBD1 or TRBD2 (5 bases each). Germline CDR1 SGDLS, CDR2 YYNGEE. The CDR3 extends over 17 amino acids. V shed 3 bases and J shed 0 bases, with 16 bases lying between them. CDR3 nucleotides: TGTGCCAGCAGCGCAAAAAAGGGACCAAGCTCCTACAATGAGCAGTTCTTC. Protein product: CASSAKKGPSSYNEQFF.

This rearrangement joins TRBV6-5 to TRBJ2-2; D gene ambiguous. This CDR3 spans 15 amino acids. The ends were cut back, 0 bases at V and 6 bases at J, with 11 bases in the middle. CDR1 and CDR2 (germline): MNHEY, SVGAGI. CDR3 protein: CASSYSSLIAGELFF. The CDR3 bases are TGTGCCAGCAGTTACTCTTCCCTTATAGCCGGGGAGCTGTTTTTT.

The chain has TRBV5-6 and TRBJ2-7; D is perhaps TRBD2 (5 bases). The CDR3 has 15 residues. V was cut by 2 bases and J by 9 bases, with 21 bases left in between. Germline CDR1 SGHDT, CDR2 YYEEEE. CDR3 sequence reads: CASSFAPSGVFGQYF. CDR3 coding DNA: TGTGCCAGCAGCTTCGCCCCCTCCGGGGTGTTCGGGCAGTACTTC. The full variable domain, with the rest looked up from reference TRBV5-6 and TRBJ2-7, is DAGVTQSPTHLIKTRGQQVTLRCSPKSGHDTVSWYQQALGQGPQFIFQYYEEEERQRGNFPDRFSGHQFPNYSSELNVNALLLGDSALYLCASSFAPSGVFGQYFGPGTRLTVT.

The chain links TRBV10-1 to TRBJ2-2, with 8 bases fitting TRBD2. Germline V gives CDR1 WNHNN, CDR2 SYGVQD (reference sequence). Unmatched junction bases numbered 11, after V lost 0 bases and J lost 5 bases. The CDR3 has 18 residues. The CDR3 DNA follows: TGCGCCAGCAGTGAGTCGTTACTTTGGAGCGGGAGAACCGGGGAGCTGTTTTTT. This gives the protein CASSESLLWSGRTGELFF.

The chain links TRBV5-4 to TRBJ2-7, with 13 bases that match TRBD2. The CDR3 consists of 15 residues. The V segment lost 3 bases and the J segment 3 bases; nucleotides outside the gene matches: 3. In germline, CDR1 is SGHNT, CDR2 YYREEE (reference sequence). CDR3: CASSSWTSGSYEQYF. DNA of the CDR3: TGTGCCAGCAGCTCGTGGACTAGCGGGAGCTACGAGCAGTACTTC.

CDR3 loop: CASSPGPGEFF. CDR3 sequence (DNA): TGTGCCAGCTCCCCGGGCCCCGGGGAGTTCTTC. The genes are TRBV18 and TRBJ2-1; D might be TRBD2 (5 bases). Germline CDR1 is KGHSH and CDR2 is LQKENI. The CDR3 totals 11 residues. Trimming removed 6 bases from V and 14 bases from J, with 14 bases in between.

The chain carries TRBV29-1 and TRBJ2-1; D is undetermined. Germline CDR1 and CDR2: SQVTM and ANQGSEA. There are 12 residues in the CDR3. Trimming stripped 5 bases from V and 4 bases from J, with 9 bases between. The DNA for the CDR3 is TGCAGCGTTTCCCCTGGATACAATGAGCAGTTCTTC. It specifies CSVSPGYNEQFF.

CDR3 amino acids: CASSSLLAGGPYEQYF. The CDR3 bases are TGCGCCAGCAGCTCCTTGTTAGCGGGAGGGCCCTACGAGCAGTACTTC. The chain is built from TRBV5-1 and TRBJ2-7; 11 nucleotides align to TRBD2. CDR1 is SGHRS, CDR2 YFSETQ, per germline. Unmatched junction bases numbered 7, after V lost 3 bases and J lost 2 bases. This CDR3 is built from 16 residues.

The chain couples TRBV7-9 to TRBJ2-3; possibly TRBD2 for D (6 bases). This CDR3 comprises 17 residues. Between the trimmed V and J ends, which lost 6 bases and 1 base, there was a span of 20 bases. CDR1 SEHNR and CDR2 FQNEAQ come from the germline V gene (reference sequence). This CDR3 is CASSTGDSALGTDTQYF. Here the CDR3 DNA reads TGTGCCAGCAGTACCGGGGACTCAGCTCTGGGCACAGATACGCAGTATTTT.

V gene TRBV10-3 combines with J gene TRBJ2-2; D gene unclear. The CDR3 consists of 11 residues. Germline loops: CDR1 ENHRY, CDR2 SYGVKD. The ends were cut back, 11 bases at V and 3 bases at J, with 7 bases in the middle. The CDR3 sequence: CALKDTGELFF. CDR3 DNA: TGTGCCCTGAAGGACACCGGGGAGCTGTTTTTT.

The chain links TRBV28 to TRBJ1-2; no firm D call. Germline lookup yields CDR1 MDHEN and CDR2 SYDVKM. V lost 5 bases to trimming and J lost 12 bases, with 16 bases between them. The length of the CDR3 is 12 residues. In nucleotides, the CDR3 is TGTGCCAGCAGTCTTCAAATGGGGTTTAACACCTTC. Amino acids: CASSLQMGFNTF.

The CDR3 loop reads CSVETSMSPGTYEQYF. The DNA of the CDR3 is TGCAGCGTTGAAACTAGTATGTCACCGGGAACCTACGAGCAGTACTTC. The genes are TRBV29-1 and TRBJ2-7, with D possibly being TRBD2 (5 bases). CDR3 size: 16 residues. Trimming removed 2 bases from V and 2 bases from J, with 19 bases in between. Germline assignment: CDR1 SQVTM and CDR2 ANQGSEA.

The chain links TRBV28 to TRBJ1-4, with a tentative D call TRBD1 (5 bases). CDR1 and CDR2 (germline): MDHEN, SYDVKM. Between the trimmed V and J ends, which lost 6 bases and 8 bases, there was a span of 16 bases. The CDR3 has 14 residues. The CDR3 loop is CASRRGPGQEKLFF. The CDR3 nucleotides are TGTGCCAGCAGACGTGGGCCAGGACAAGAAAAACTGTTTTTT.

The sample holds one count of this clone. The chain recombines TRBV6-1 with TRBJ2-3; TRBD1 is a possible D gene (5 bases). The CDR3 runs 14 residues. V lost 6 bases, J lost 9 bases, and 19 bases lay in between. Germline CDR1 MNHNS, CDR2 SASEGT. CDR3 loop: CASSPLLQAGTQYF. Written as DNA, the CDR3 is TGTGCCAGCAGCCCCCTACTCCAGGCAGGGACGCAGTATTTT.

V and J are TRBV7-6 and TRBJ2-5, with TRBD1 identical over 8 bases. Trimming cost V 0 bases and J 1 base; bases outside gene matches: 10. Germline CDR1 reads SGHVS; CDR2 reads FNYEAQ. The CDR3 is made up of 18 amino acids. CDR3 nucleotides: TGTGCCAGCAGCTTAGCCCCCGGACAGGGCGGGCTCCAAGAGACCCAGTACTTC. Encoded protein: CASSLAPGQGGLQETQYF.

The sample holds one count of this clone. The chain couples TRBV6-5 to TRBJ2-5; 8 bases are shared with TRBD1. CDR1 and CDR2 from the germline V gene are MNHEY and SVGAGI. After removal of 4 bases from V and 6 bases from J, the junction contained 10 bases not matched to a gene. The CDR3 length is 15 residues. CDR3 coding DNA: TGTGCCAGCAGTTCCCAGGACAGGGTCGGTAAGACCCAGTACTTC. Encoded protein: CASSSQDRVGKTQYF.

This sequence joins TRBV28 and TRBJ2-2, with a weak D call TRBD2 (5 bases). V shed 5 bases and J shed 8 bases, with 24 bases lying between them. From germline, CDR1 is MDHEN and CDR2 SYDVKM. This CDR3 has 17 amino acids. The CDR3 coding sequence is TGTGCCAGCAGTCATCCGACCTTAAGCCTAGCAGTAGGGGAGCTGTTTTTT. Amino acids: CASSHPTLSLAVGELFF.

In its sample, this clone was seen once. The rearrangement joins TRBV5-1 to TRBJ2-5; the D gene is possibly TRBD2 (5 bases). Germline CDR1 and CDR2: SGHRS and YFSETQ. The germline V and J ends were trimmed by 0 bases and 0 bases, with 15 bases remaining between them. This CDR3 is 17 amino acids long. The chain's CDR3 is CASSLGVSIGDQETQYF. The CDR3 nucleotides read TGCGCCAGCAGCTTGGGGGTTTCCATCGGGGACCAAGAGACCCAGTACTTC.

Regarding this clone: At the DNA level, this CDR3 is encoded by other sequences in the same sample as well. The chain employs TRBV28 and TRBJ1-3, with D perhaps TRBD1 (6 bases). There are 14 residues in the CDR3. Germline values: CDR1 MDHEN, CDR2 SYDVKM. V dropped 3 bases and J dropped 3 bases, with 9 bases sitting between them. CDR3 region: CASSFRGSGNTIYF. The CDR3 DNA reads as TGTGCCAGCAGTTTCAGGGGAAGTGGAAACACCATATATTTT. The full variable domain, in which reference TRBV28 and TRBJ1-3 provide the parts outside the CDR3, is DVKVTQSSRYLVKRTGEKVFLECVQDMDHENMFWYRQDPGLGLRLIYFSYDVKMKEKGDIPEGYSVSREKKERFSLILESASTNQTSMYLCASSFRGSGNTIYFGEGSWLTVV.

V usage is TRBV20-1 and J usage is TRBJ2-1; 7 bases agree with TRBD2. The length of the CDR3 is 11 residues. V lost 5 bases, J lost 10 bases, and 5 bases stayed unmatched. The germline V gene has CDR1 DFQATT and CDR2 SNEGSKA (reference sequence). CDR3 protein: CSALTSLEQFF. The CDR3 DNA follows: TGCAGTGCTCTGACTAGCTTGGAGCAGTTCTTC.

Turning to this clone: Additional DNA sequences in this sample encode the identical CDR3. The chain has TRBV5-1 and TRBJ1-5, with D possibly TRBD1 on 5 matching bases. Germline assignment: CDR1 SGHRS and CDR2 YFSETQ. CDR3 length equals 13 residues. V was trimmed by 0 bases and J by 5 bases, leaving 6 bases between them. CDR3 DNA: TGCGCCAGCAGCTTGGTAGGGGATCAGCCCCAGCATTTT. Translated: CASSLVGDQPQHF. Based on the CDR3 plus reference TRBV5-1 and TRBJ1-5, the full variable domain is KAGVTQTPRYLIKTRGQQVTLSCSPISGHRSVSWYQQTPGQGLQFLFEYFSETQRNKGNFPGRFSGRQFSNSRSEMNVSTLELGDSALYLCASSLVGDQPQHFGDGTRLSIL.

This rearrangement joins TRBV19 to TRBJ2-7, with 11 bases that match TRBD2. The CDR3 extends over 16 amino acids. J gave up 3 bases and V 3 bases, and 7 bases lay outside the gene matches. CDR1 LNHDA and CDR2 SQIVND come from the germline V gene (reference sequence). This CDR3 reads CASSMVLAGEDYEQYF. In DNA form, the CDR3 reads TGTGCCAGTAGTATGGTACTAGCGGGAGAGGACTACGAGCAGTACTTC.

The rearrangement joins TRBV12-5 to TRBJ1-5; D uncertain. The CDR3 is made up of 12 amino acids. The germline V gene has CDR1 LGHNT and CDR2 FRNRAP. V dropped 4 bases and J dropped 1 base, with 2 bases sitting between them. The CDR3 coding sequence is TGTGCTAGTGGTTCGAGCAATCAGCCCCAGCATTTT. This encodes CASGSSNQPQHF.

This chain joins TRBV5-6 and TRBJ1-4; 9 nucleotides align to TRBD1. The CDR3 covers 17 residues. The V and J ends lost 1 base and 6 bases, in that order; junction bases with no gene match: 10. Germline assignment: CDR1 SGHDT and CDR2 YYEEEE. This chain's CDR3 is CASSLLGQGEGDEKLFF. The DNA for the CDR3 is TGTGCCAGCAGCTTGCTGGGACAGGGTGAGGGAGATGAAAAACTGTTTTTT.

J is TRBJ2-2 and V is TRBV7-2; perhaps TRBD2 as D (5 bases). Between the trimmed V and J ends, which lost 6 bases and 5 bases, there was a span of 13 bases. The germline V gene encodes CDR1 SGHTA and CDR2 FQGNSA. There are 14 residues in the CDR3. The CDR3, as DNA: TGTGCCAGCAGACTCGGACGGGGTACCGGGGAGCTGTTTTTT. It is translated as CASRLGRGTGELFF.

The CDR3 DNA reads TGTGCCAGCACTCTAAAAAGGGGATCAGATACGCAGTATTTT. This codes for CASTLKRGSDTQYF. The chain recombines TRBV7-2 with TRBJ2-3, with TRBD1 as a possible D gene (5 bases). This CDR3 is 14 amino acids long. Germline V gene data show CDR1 as SGHTA and CDR2 as FQGNSA. Trimming pared 7 bases from V and 4 bases from J, leaving 15 bases between.

This clone was recorded once. V gene TRBV7-6 combines with J gene TRBJ1-5; TRBD1 agrees at 8 bases. Trimming removed 5 bases from V and 1 base from J; junction bases left unmatched: 4. The V gene's germline CDR1 is SGHVS and CDR2 FNYEAQ. CDR3 length equals 15 residues. The CDR3 DNA follows: TGTGCCAGCAGCCGGACAGGGAGCAGCAATCAGCCCCAGCATTTT. Amino acids: CASSRTGSSNQPQHF.

This sequence joins TRBV7-9 and TRBJ2-7; 8 bases match TRBD1. The CDR3 length is 14 residues. CDR1 is SEHNR and CDR2 is FQNEAQ in the germline V gene (reference sequence). Trimming at V came to 6 bases and at J to 3 bases, leaving 7 bases not matched to a gene. This CDR3 is CASSTDRELYEQYF. The CDR3 DNA follows: TGTGCCAGCAGTACGGACAGGGAACTCTACGAGCAGTACTTC. The whole variable domain, remainder taken from reference TRBV7-9 and TRBJ2-7, is DTGVSQNPRHKITKRGQNVTFRCDPISEHNRLYWYRQTLGQGPEFLTYFQNEAQLEKSRLLSDRFSAERPKGSFSTLEIQRTEQGDSAMYLCASSTDRELYEQYFGPGTRLTVT.